This T cell receptor (beta chain) was retrieved from a study of beta chain features in type 1 diabetes. Broader study findings: In all four CD4+ subsets, TCRB CDR3 length was significantly, moderately reduced in type 1 diabetes.

The authors sorted CD4+ naive, central memory, regulatory and stem cell-like memory cells via CD45RO/CCR7/CD25/CD127/CD95/CD27. Expressed TCRB transcripts were sequenced because the entire RNA isolate underwent reverse transcription. Method: immunoSEQ multiplex PCR; TCRdb's copy keeps in-frame clones and lacks some. The sample lists under 450,000 clones, approximately 14% occurring once. This clone was counted only a few times. Antigen: not known. The sample taken for sequencing was naive CD4+ T cells from blood. The clonotype comes from a young man in good health.

CDR3 loop: CASSYREIRNTGELFF. The CDR3 DNA follows: TGTGCCAGCAGTTACCGTGAAATCAGGAACACCGGGGAGCTGTTTTTT. This rearrangement joins TRBV6-6 to TRBJ2-2; D gene uncertain. Per the germline V gene, CDR1 is MNHNY and CDR2 is SVGAGI (reference sequence). The CDR3 spans 16 residues. The germline V and J ends were trimmed by 2 bases and 1 base, with 11 bases remaining between them.